This entry concerns a single TCR beta chain. Its target is unknown. The PCR used 60 Vbeta and 13 Jbeta primers. Profiling relied on immunoSEQ multiplex PCR, and the TCRdb table lists in-frame clones only, not all of them. The data show roughly 140,000 clones, around three quarters seen once. This sample was taken from a study of cytomegalovirus exposure and HLA in healthy donors. Study results and caveats: TCR beta sequences numbering 15,000 to 20,000 were associated with HLA alleles at 0.05 false discovery rate in a later analysis.

The ends lost 10 bases at V and 4 bases at J; junction bases unmatched: 9. Germline V gene sequence: CDR1 ENHRY, CDR2 SYGVKD. This CDR3 region has 16 residues. The receptor's source is a man aged 35 to 55 in good health and CMV-seronegative. The rearrangement links TRBV10-3 to TRBJ2-1; 14 bases are shared with TRBD2. What was sequenced was PBMCs. CDR3 in DNA: TGTGCCACCGGGGGGGGACTAGCGGGAGAATACAATGAGCAGTTCTTC. Translating it yields CATGGGLAGEYNEQFF.